Each of the 15 T cell receptor beta chains below was sequenced from the same sample in a study of shared clonotypes between healthy human individuals. TCRdb's table, derived via immunoSEQ multiplex PCR, lists solely in-frame clones and lacks some. The sample lists 100,000 or so clones; around half were seen once. The sequenced material came from PBMCs. These receptors were collected from a woman between 40 and 50 years old in good health. Some clones in this sample may be carry-over from other donors' samples.

The gene calls are TRBV19 and TRBJ2-3; D gene ambiguous. The V end lost 2 bases, the J end lost 0 bases, and 12 bases lay between the germline ends. The CDR3 sequence is 16 residues long. Germline CDR1 LNHDA, CDR2 SQIVND (reference sequence). The CDR3, as DNA: TGTGCCAGTAGTATAAAGTATAGCACTAGCACAGATACGCAGTATTTT. Protein product: CASSIKYSTSTDTQYF.

This chain uses TRBV4-1 with TRBJ1-5, with TRBD1 matching over 9 bases. V was clipped by 0 bases and J by 5 bases; unmatched bases: 17. This CDR3 is built from 20 residues. CDR1 and CDR2 from the germline V gene are MGHRA and YSYEKL. The CDR3 DNA reads as TGCGCCAGCAGCCAAGATCGGGCGATTTTTAGGGACAGGGACCATCAGCCCCAGCATTTT. Translated: CASSQDRAIFRDRDHQPQHF.

This clone showed up just a few times. This clone may be a read error of a much larger clone one base away. The chain couples TRBV10-2 to TRBJ1-4; D might be TRBD1 (6 bases). V dropped 4 bases and J dropped 4 bases, with 10 bases sitting between them. The length of the CDR3 is 14 residues. CDR1 and CDR2 from the germline V gene are WSHSY and SAAADI. Written as DNA, the CDR3 is TGCGCCAGCAGTGTCGGGGGCGATAATGAAAAACTGTTTTTT. It yields the protein CASSVGGDNEKLFF.

V gene TRBV6-5 combines with J gene TRBJ1-1; 12 bases map to TRBD1. The CDR3 is 14 amino acids. CDR1 MNHEY and CDR2 SVGAGI come from the germline V gene. V trimming: 2 bases; J trimming: 11 bases; junction bases outside the gene matches: 6. This chain's CDR3 is CASSYMGQGAPAFF. The CDR3 coding sequence is TGTGCCAGCAGTTACATGGGACAGGGGGCGCCTGCTTTCTTT.

The CDR3 nucleotides are TGCAGCGTTCGGGACAGGGGAGCCTACGAGCAGTACTTC. Encoded protein: CSVRDRGAYEQYF. The genes are TRBV29-1 and TRBJ2-7; 10 nucleotides line up with TRBD1. J gave up 2 bases and V 5 bases, and 3 bases lay outside the gene matches. The V gene's germline CDR1 is SQVTM and CDR2 ANQGSEA. The CDR3 is 13 amino acids.

This clone was seen once. The chain combines TRBV7-2 with TRBJ2-7; 7 bases are shared with TRBD2. In germline, CDR1 is SGHTA, CDR2 FQGNSA. V lost 5 bases, J lost 0 bases, and 10 bases stayed unmatched. CDR3 size: 16 residues. CDR3 sequence reads: CASSETSVGSSYEQYF. In nucleotides, the CDR3 is TGTGCCAGCAGCGAAACTAGCGTAGGCAGCTCCTACGAGCAGTACTTC.

The rearrangement links TRBV30 to TRBJ2-7; 7 nucleotides align to TRBD2. The CDR3 has 14 amino acids. CDR1 is GTSNPN and CDR2 is SVGIG in the germline V gene (reference sequence). The J segment lost 5 bases and the V segment lost 0 bases, leaving 7 bases of the junction unmatched. As DNA, the CDR3 is TGTGCCTGGAGTGTTGGGCTAGCGGTCGACGAGCAGTACTTC. Its protein is CAWSVGLAVDEQYF.

V and J are TRBV6-6 and TRBJ1-1; 10 bases are shared with TRBD1. The CDR3 is 16 amino acids. CDR1 and CDR2 (germline): MNHNY, SVGAGI (reference sequence). Trimming at V came to 9 bases and at J to 6 bases, leaving 16 bases not matched to a gene. The CDR3 region has the DNA TGTGCCAGTAGACCGACGGGACAGGGGATGAATGCTGAAGCTTTCTTT. Translating gives CASRPTGQGMNAEAFF.

This clone appeared a few times. The rearrangement joins TRBV2 to TRBJ2-1, with 14 nucleotides matching TRBD2. With 6 bases clipped from V and 8 bases from J, the junction kept 3 bases outside the gene matches. Germline CDR1 reads SNHLY; CDR2 reads FYNNEI. This CDR3 is built from 14 residues. DNA of the CDR3: TGTGCCAGCAGGAGACTAGCGGGAGGGGATGAGCAGTTCTTC. It translates to CASRRLAGGDEQFF.

This clone was detected many times. A much larger clone differs from this one at a single base, so this may be a read error. CDR3 nucleotide sequence: TGTGCCTGGAGCGACTCCACAGATACGCAGCATTTT. Protein sequence: CAWSDSTDTQHF. The chain carries TRBV30 and TRBJ2-3; no firm D call. The end of the DNA aligns better with TRBJ1-5, so the J call may be wrong. Germline CDR1 and CDR2: GTSNPN and SVGIG (reference sequence). The CDR3 runs 12 residues.

Many counts were recorded for this clone. The DNA for the CDR3 is TGCAGCGTTGAAATGGAGTCAGGACACGCTGAAAAACTGTTTTTT. Translated, it gives CSVEMESGHAEKLFF. V is TRBV29-1 and J is TRBJ1-4; a possible D gene is TRBD1 (5 bases). The CDR3 is 15 amino acids. Germline CDR1 and CDR2: SQVTM and ANQGSEA. Trimming left V 2 bases short and J 7 bases short, with 17 bases between.

This clone was recorded a few times. The chain is built from TRBV2 and TRBJ2-3; D may be TRBD2 (6 bases). Looked up from germline, CDR1 is SNHLY and CDR2 is FYNNEI. The CDR3 is 13 residues long. V lost 8 bases and J 6 bases, leaving 15 bases between the germline ends. The CDR3 loop reads CASAGSAWDTQYF. The DNA of the CDR3 is TGTGCCAGCGCCGGGAGTGCTTGGGATACGCAGTATTTT.

A word on this clone: Given a far larger clone just one base away, this is likely a sequencing read error. The rearrangement links TRBV5-1 to TRBJ2-7; D perhaps matches TRBD2 (5 bases). Trimming took 2 bases from V and 4 from J, leaving 13 bases between them. The CDR3 has 14 residues. CDR1 and CDR2 (germline): SGHRS, YFSETQ. In DNA, the CDR3 is TGCGCCAGCAGCTTATCGGGCGGAGGTTACGAGCAGTACTTC. This encodes CASSLSGGGYEQYF.

This clone was seen ten or more times. The rearrangement links TRBV7-2 to TRBJ2-5; the D is unclear. Germline CDR1 is SGHTA and CDR2 is FQGNSA. This CDR3 spans 14 amino acids. V was pared by 5 bases and J by 7 bases, with 17 bases between. The CDR3: CASSPQIELGTQYF. CDR3 sequence (DNA): TGTGCCAGCAGCCCCCAAATAGAGTTGGGGACCCAGTACTTC. Combining the CDR3 with reference TRBV7-2 and TRBJ2-5 gives the whole variable domain GAGVSQSPSNKVTEKGKDVELRCDPISGHTALYWYRQSLGQGLEFLIYFQGNSAPDKSGLPSDRFSAERTGGSVSTLTIQRTQQEDSAVYLCASSPQIELGTQYFGPGTRLLVL.

The chain carries TRBV7-9 and TRBJ2-1, with D perhaps TRBD2 (6 bases). V was shortened by 0 bases and J by 6 bases, with 15 bases between the two germline ends. The CDR3 totals 16 residues. Germline lookup yields CDR1 SEHNR and CDR2 FQNEAQ (reference sequence). The CDR3 nucleotides read TGTGCCAGCAGCTTAGCGGGGGGTACAACAATCAATGAGCAGTTCTTC. Protein sequence: CASSLAGGTTINEQFF.